The entry below describes one TCR beta chain. Original processing notes: Amplified reference gene primers provided the basis for estimating nucleated cell counts. Some clones are missing from TCRdb's copy, which holds only in-frame ones; the method was immunoSEQ multiplex PCR. The V and J calls and clone size come from that table; D and trimming were worked out from the DNA. The sample records approximately 30,000 clones, about 90% being singletons. This specimen belongs to a study of blood T cell repertoires in COVID-19. Study overall: Samples of COVID-19 (acute and convalescent) were obtained from the United States, Italy and Spain. PBMCs, B-cell-depleted T cells, or T cells provided the cDNA or gDNA that made up the material.

Germline CDR1 and CDR2: SEHNR and FQNEAQ (reference sequence). Deletions cut 2 bases from V and 0 bases from J, with 7 bases between. The CDR3 length is 15 residues. Sequenced input: peripheral blood. The receptor's source is a woman aged 40 to 49 with active or convalescent COVID-19. V usage is TRBV7-9 and J usage is TRBJ2-2; unclear D gene. The DNA of the CDR3 is TGTGCCAGCAGCTTAAACGCGGCGAACACCGGGGAGCTGTTTTTT. It specifies CASSLNAANTGELFF.